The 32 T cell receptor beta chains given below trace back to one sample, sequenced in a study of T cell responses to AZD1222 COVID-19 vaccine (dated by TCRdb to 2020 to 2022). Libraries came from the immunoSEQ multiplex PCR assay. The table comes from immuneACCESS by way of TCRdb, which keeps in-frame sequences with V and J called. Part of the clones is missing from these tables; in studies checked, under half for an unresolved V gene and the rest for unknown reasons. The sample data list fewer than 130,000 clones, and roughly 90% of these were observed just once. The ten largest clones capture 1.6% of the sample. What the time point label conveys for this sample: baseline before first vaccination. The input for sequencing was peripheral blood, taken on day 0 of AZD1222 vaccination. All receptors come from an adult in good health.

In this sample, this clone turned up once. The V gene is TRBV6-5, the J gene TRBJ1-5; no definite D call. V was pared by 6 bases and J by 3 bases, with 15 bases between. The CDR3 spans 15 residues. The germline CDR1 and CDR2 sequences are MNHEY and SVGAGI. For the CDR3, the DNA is TGTGCCAGCAGAAAGGGCAGCCCGAACAATCAGCCCCAGCATTTT. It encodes CASRKGSPNNQPQHF.

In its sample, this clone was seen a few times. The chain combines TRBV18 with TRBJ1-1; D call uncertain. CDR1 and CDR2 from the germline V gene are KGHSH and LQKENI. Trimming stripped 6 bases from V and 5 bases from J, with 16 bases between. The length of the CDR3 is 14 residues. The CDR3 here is CASSPGILGTEAFF. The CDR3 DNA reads TGTGCCAGCTCTCCCGGGATCTTGGGGACTGAAGCTTTCTTT.

This CDR3 reads CASSSSTGAGYTF. CDR3 in DNA: TGTGCCAGCAGTTCATCAACAGGGGCGGGATACACCTTC. The V gene is TRBV27, the J gene TRBJ1-2, with 7 bases identical to TRBD1. This CDR3 comprises 13 residues. Germline CDR1 MNHEY, CDR2 SMNVEV (reference sequence). Germline trimming cut 4 bases from V and 11 bases from J; bases unmatched to any gene: 10.

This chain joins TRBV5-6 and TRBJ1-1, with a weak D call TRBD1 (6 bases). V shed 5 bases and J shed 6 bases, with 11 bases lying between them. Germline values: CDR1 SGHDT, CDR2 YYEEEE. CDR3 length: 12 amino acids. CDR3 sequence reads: CASSLGQPEAFF. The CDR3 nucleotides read TGTGCCAGCAGTCTGGGACAACCTGAAGCTTTCTTT.

This CDR3 reads CASSEYGDTEAFF. CDR3 DNA: TGTGCCAGCAGTGAATATGGGGATACTGAAGCTTTCTTT. The chain recombines TRBV6-1 with TRBJ1-1; D gene uncertain. Germline loops: CDR1 MNHNS, CDR2 SASEGT. This CDR3 is built from 13 residues. Deletions cut 2 bases from V and 5 bases from J, with 9 bases between.

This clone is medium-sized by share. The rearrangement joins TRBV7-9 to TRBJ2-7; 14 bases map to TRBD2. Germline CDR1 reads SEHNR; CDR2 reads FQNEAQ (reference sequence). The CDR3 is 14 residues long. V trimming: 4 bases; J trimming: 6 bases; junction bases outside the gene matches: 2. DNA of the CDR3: TGTGCCAGCAGCTCCGGGACTAGCGGGAGCGAGCAGTACTTC. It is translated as CASSSGTSGSEQYF.

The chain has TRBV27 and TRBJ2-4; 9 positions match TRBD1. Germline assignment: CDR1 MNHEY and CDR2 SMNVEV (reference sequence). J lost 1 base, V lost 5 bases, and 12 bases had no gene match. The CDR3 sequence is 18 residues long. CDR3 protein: CASSPIFGQGKAKNIQYF. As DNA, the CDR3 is TGTGCCAGCAGTCCCATCTTCGGACAGGGGAAGGCCAAAAACATTCAGTACTTC.

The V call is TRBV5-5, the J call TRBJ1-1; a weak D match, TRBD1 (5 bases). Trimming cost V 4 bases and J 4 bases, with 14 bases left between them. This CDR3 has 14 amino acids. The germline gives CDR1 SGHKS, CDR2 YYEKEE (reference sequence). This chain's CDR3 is CASSVGPTGTEAFF. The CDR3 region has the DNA TGTGCCAGCAGCGTGGGACCGACGGGCACTGAAGCTTTCTTT.

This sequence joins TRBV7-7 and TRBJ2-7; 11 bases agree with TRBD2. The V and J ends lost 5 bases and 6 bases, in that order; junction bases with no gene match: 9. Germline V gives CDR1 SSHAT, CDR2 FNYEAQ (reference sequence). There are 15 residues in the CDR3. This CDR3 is CASSKTSGSFSEQYF. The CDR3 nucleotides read TGTGCCAGCAGCAAAACTAGCGGGAGCTTTTCCGAGCAGTACTTC. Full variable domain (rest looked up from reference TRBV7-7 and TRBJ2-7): GAGVSQSPRYKVTKRGQDVTLRCDPISSHATLYWYQQALGQGPEFLTYFNYEAQPDKSGLPSDRFSAERPEGSISTLTIQRTEQRDSAMYRCASSKTSGSFSEQYFGPGTRLTVT.

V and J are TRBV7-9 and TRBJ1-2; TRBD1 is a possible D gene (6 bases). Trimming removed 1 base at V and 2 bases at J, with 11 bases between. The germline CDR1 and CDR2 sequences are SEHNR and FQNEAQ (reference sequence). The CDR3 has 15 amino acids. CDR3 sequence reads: CASSLGRGGNYGYTF. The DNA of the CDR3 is TGTGCCAGCAGCTTAGGCAGGGGTGGCAACTATGGCTACACCTTC.

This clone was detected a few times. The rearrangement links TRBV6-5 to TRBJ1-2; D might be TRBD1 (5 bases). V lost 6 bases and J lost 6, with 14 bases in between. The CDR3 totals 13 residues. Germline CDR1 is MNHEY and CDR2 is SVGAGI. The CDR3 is CASREPGANGYTF. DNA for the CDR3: TGTGCCAGCAGGGAGCCCGGGGCTAATGGCTACACCTTC.

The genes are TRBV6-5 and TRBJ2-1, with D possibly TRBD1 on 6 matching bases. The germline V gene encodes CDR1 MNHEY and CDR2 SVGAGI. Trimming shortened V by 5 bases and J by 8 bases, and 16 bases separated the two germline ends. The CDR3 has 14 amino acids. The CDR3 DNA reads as TGTGCCAGCAGTCTAAGGACAGTTAGGGATGAGCAGTTCTTC. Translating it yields CASSLRTVRDEQFF.

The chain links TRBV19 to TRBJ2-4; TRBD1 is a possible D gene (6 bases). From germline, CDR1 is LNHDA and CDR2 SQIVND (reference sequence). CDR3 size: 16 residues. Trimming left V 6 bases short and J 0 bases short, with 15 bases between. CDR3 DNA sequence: TGTGCCAGTAGCCGGGGACATCTCGGAGCCAAAAACATTCAGTACTTC. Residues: CASSRGHLGAKNIQYF.

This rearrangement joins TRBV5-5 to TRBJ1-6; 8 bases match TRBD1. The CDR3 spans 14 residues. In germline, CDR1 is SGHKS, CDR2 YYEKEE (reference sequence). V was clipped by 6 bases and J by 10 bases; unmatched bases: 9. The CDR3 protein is CASNPEAGGSPLHF. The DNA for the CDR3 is TGTGCCAGCAACCCTGAGGCAGGGGGCTCACCCCTCCACTTT.

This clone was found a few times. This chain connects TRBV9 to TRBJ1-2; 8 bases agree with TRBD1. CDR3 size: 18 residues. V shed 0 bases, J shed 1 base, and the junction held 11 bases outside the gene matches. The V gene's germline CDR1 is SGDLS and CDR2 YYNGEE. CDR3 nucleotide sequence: TGTGCCAGCAGCGTAGGGAGGGACAGGCTTAGAGGTAACTATGGCTACACCTTC. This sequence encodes CASSVGRDRLRGNYGYTF. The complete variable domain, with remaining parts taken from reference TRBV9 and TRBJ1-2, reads DSGVTQTPKHLITATGQRVTLRCSPRSGDLSVYWYQQSLDQGLQFLIQYYNGEERAKGNILERFSAQQFPDLHSELNLSSLELGDSALYFCASSVGRDRLRGNYGYTFGSGTRLTVV.

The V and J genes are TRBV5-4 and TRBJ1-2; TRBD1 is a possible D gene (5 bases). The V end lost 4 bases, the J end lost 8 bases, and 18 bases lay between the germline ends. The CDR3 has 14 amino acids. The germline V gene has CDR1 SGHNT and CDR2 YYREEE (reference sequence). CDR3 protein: CASSQKGAIWGYTF. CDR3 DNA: TGTGCCAGCAGCCAGAAAGGGGCAATTTGGGGCTACACCTTC. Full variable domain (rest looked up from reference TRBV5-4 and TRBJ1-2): ETGVTQSPTHLIKTRGQQVTLRCSSQSGHNTVSWYQQALGQGPQFIFQYYREEENGRGNFPPRFSGLQFPNYSSELNVNALELDDSALYLCASSQKGAIWGYTFGSGTRLTVV.

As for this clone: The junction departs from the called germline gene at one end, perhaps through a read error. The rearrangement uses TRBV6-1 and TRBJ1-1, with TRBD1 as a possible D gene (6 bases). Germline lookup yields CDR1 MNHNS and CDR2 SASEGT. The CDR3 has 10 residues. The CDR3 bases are TGTGCCAGCAGTGAAGGACAGGTCAGATTT. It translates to CASSEGQVRF.

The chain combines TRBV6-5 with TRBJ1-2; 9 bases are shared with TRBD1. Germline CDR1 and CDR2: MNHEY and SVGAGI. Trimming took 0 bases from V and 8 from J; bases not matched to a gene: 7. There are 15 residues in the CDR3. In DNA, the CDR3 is TGTGCCAGCAGTTACTCTCGGGACAGGGTGCGAGGCTACACCTTC. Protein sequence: CASSYSRDRVRGYTF.

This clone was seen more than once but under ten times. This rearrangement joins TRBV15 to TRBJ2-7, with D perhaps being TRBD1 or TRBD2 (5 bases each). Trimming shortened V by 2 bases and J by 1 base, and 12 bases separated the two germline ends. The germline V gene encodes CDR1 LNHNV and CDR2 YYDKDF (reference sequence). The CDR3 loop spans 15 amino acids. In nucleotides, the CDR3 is TGTGCCACCAGCAGACAGGCTGAGGGGTCCTACGAGCAGTACTTC. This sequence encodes CATSRQAEGSYEQYF.

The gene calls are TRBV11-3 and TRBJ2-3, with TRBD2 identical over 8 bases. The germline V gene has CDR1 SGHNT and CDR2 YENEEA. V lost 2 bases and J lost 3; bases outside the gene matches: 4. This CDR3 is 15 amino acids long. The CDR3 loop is CASSLSLAATDTQYF. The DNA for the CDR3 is TGTGCCAGCAGCTTATCACTAGCGGCGACAGATACGCAGTATTTT.

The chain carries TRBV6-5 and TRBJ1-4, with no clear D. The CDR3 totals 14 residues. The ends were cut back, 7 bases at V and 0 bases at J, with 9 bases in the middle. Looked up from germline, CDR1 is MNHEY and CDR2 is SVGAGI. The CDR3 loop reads CASKQFATNEKLFF. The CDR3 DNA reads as TGTGCCAGCAAACAGTTTGCAACTAATGAAAAACTGTTTTTT.

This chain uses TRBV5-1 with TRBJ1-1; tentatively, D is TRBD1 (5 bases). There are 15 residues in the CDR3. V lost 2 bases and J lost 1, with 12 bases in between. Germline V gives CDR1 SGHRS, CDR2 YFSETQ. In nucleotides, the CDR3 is TGCGCCAGCAGCTTAAAGGGGCCCAAGAACACTGAAGCTTTCTTT. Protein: CASSLKGPKNTEAFF.

The DNA of the CDR3 is TGCAGCGCCCGCCGCGAGAGACAGCAAGAGACCCAGTACTTC. Translation: CSARRERQQETQYF. The chain employs TRBV29-1 and TRBJ2-5, with D possibly being TRBD1 (5 bases). The V end was cut by 7 bases, the J end by 2 bases, with 17 bases between. From germline, CDR1 is SQVTM and CDR2 ANQGSEA. This CDR3 contains 14 residues.

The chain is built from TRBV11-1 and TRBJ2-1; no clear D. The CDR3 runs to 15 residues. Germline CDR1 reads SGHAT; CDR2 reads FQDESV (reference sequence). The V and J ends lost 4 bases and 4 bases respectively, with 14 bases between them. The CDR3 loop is CASSSDRGEYNEQFF. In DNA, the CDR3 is TGTGCCAGCAGCTCTGATAGAGGAGAGTACAATGAGCAGTTCTTC. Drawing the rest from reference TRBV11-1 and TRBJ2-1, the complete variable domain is EAEVAQSPRYKITEKSQAVAFWCDPISGHATLYWYRQILGQGPELLVQFQDESVVDDSQLPKDRFSAERLKGVDSTLKIQPAELGDSAMYLCASSSDRGEYNEQFFGPGTRLTVL.

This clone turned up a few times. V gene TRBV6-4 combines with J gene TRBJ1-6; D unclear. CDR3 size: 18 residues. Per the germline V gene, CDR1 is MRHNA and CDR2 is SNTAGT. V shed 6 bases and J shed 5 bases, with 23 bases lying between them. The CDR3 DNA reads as TGTGCCAGCAGCCCAATCGGAGGAGGCTTTGGGAATAATTCACCCCTCCACTTT. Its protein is CASSPIGGGFGNNSPLHF.

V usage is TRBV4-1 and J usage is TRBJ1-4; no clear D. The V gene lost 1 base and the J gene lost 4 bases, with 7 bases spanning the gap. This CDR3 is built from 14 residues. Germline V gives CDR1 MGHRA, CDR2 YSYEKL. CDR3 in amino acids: CASSQAPLNEKLFF. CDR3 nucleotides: TGCGCCAGCAGCCAAGCGCCTCTTAATGAAAAACTGTTTTTT.

The CDR3: CASSFVQGPNQPQHF. DNA for the CDR3: TGTGCCAGCAGCTTTGTACAGGGCCCTAATCAGCCCCAGCATTTT. The chain combines TRBV5-5 with TRBJ1-5, with D possibly TRBD1 on 6 matching bases. CDR3 length: 15 residues. The V gene lost 2 bases and the J gene lost 4 bases, with 13 bases spanning the gap. CDR1 is SGHKS and CDR2 is YYEKEE in the germline V gene (reference sequence).

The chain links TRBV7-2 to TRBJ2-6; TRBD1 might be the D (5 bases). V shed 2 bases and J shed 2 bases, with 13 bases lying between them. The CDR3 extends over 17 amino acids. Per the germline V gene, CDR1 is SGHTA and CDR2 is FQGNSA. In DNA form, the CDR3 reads TGTGCCAGCAGCTTATCGGCAGGGTGGGCTGGGGCCAACGTCCTGACTTTC. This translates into CASSLSAGWAGANVLTF.

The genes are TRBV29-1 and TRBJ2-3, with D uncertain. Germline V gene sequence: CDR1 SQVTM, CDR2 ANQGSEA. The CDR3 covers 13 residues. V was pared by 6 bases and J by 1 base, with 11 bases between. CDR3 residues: CSVYGRGTDTQYF. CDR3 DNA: TGCAGCGTCTATGGACGGGGCACAGATACGCAGTATTTT.

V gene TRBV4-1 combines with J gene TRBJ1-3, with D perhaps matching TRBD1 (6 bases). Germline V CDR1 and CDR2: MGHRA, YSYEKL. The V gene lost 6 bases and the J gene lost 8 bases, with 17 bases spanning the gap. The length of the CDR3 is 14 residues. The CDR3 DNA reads TGCGCCAGCAGATCACAGGGTTCCAGTGACACCATATATTTT. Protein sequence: CASRSQGSSDTIYF.

CDR3: CASSLRLATTDTQYF. CDR3 sequence (DNA): TGTGCCAGCAGCCTGAGACTAGCAACCACAGATACGCAGTATTTT. The V and J genes are TRBV11-2 and TRBJ2-3, with 7 bases fitting TRBD2. J gave up 2 bases and V 5 bases, and 7 bases lay outside the gene matches. This CDR3 spans 15 amino acids. Germline CDR1 SGHAT, CDR2 FQNNGV.

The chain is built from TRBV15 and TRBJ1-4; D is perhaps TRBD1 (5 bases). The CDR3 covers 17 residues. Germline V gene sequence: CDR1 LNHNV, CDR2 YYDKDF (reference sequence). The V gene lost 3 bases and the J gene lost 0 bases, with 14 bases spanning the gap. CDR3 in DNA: TGTGCCACCAGCAGGGAGGGGTCCGCTGCAACTAATGAAAAACTGTTTTTT. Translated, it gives CATSREGSAATNEKLFF.